These 22 T cell receptor beta chains came from one sample sequenced in a study of T cell repertoires in cytomegalovirus infection. TCRdb itself ran the reads through MiXCR, one entry per CDR3 protein. The sample shows fewer than 950,000 distinct CDR3 sequences, 32% of them seen only once. No antigen has been assigned to these receptors. Sequencing used cultured CD8+ T cells from PBMCs, obtained from culture after CMV antigen stimulation. The receptors stem from a human donor in good health (CMV status not recorded). Some clones in this sample may be carry-over from other donors' samples.

The rearrangement links TRBV10-3 to TRBJ1-1; TRBD1 matches 7 bases. Germline assignment: CDR1 ENHRY and CDR2 SYGVKD. The CDR3 runs 13 residues. Trimming took 5 bases from V and 7 from J; bases not matched to a gene: 7. The CDR3 sequence: CAISMDRTFEAFF. The CDR3 DNA reads TGTGCCATCAGTATGGACAGGACTTTTGAAGCTTTCTTT.

The rearrangement joins TRBV12-3 or TRBV12-4 to TRBJ2-3; tentative D call: TRBD2 (6 bases). With 4 bases removed from V and 8 bases from J, the gap between germline ends came to 10 bases. The CDR3 has 12 amino acids. CDR3 nucleotide sequence: TGTGCCAGCAGTTGGACGCGGGGTACGCAGTATTTT. It translates to CASSWTRGTQYF.

The V gene is TRBV5-4, the J gene TRBJ2-7, with D possibly matching TRBD2 (7 bases). With 3 bases removed from V and 7 bases from J, the gap between germline ends came to 14 bases. CDR3 size: 13 residues. Germline-derived CDR1 and CDR2 are SGHNT and YYREEE (reference sequence). The CDR3 DNA sequence: TGTGCCAGCAGCTGGAGGGGGGGCTGGGAGCAGTACTTC. Its translation is CASSWRGGWEQYF.

The chain carries TRBV7-8 and TRBJ1-4, with D unresolved. The CDR3 spans 14 residues. The germline V gene has CDR1 SGHVS and CDR2 FQNEAQ. Deletions cut 0 bases from V and 8 bases from J, with 10 bases between. The CDR3 nucleotides read TGTGCCAGCAGCTTAGCAGGCAGCGCGGAAAAACTGTTTTTT. Translation: CASSLAGSAEKLFF.

The count of this clonotype is one. The rearrangement joins TRBV2 to TRBJ2-1; no clear D. Trimming left V 0 bases short and J 6 bases short, with 6 bases between. Looked up from germline, CDR1 is SNHLY and CDR2 is FYNNEI. The CDR3 is 13 amino acids. The CDR3 region has the DNA TGTGCCAGCAGTGAAGCGGGAACCAATGAGCAGTTCTTC. This gives the protein CASSEAGTNEQFF. The variable domain in full, with the rest retrieved from reference TRBV2 and TRBJ2-1, is EPEVTQTPSHQVTQMGQEVILRCVPISNHLYFYWYRQILGQKVEFLVSFYNNEISEKSEIFDDQFSVERPDGSNFTLKIRSTKLEDSAMYFCASSEAGTNEQFFGPGTRLTVL.

This clonotype was counted at least ten times. The rearrangement uses TRBV12-3 or TRBV12-4 and TRBJ2-1, with 8 bases aligning to TRBD2. With 5 bases clipped from V and 2 bases from J, the junction kept 2 bases outside the gene matches. CDR3 length: 14 amino acids. In nucleotides, the CDR3 is TGTGCCAGCAGTGTCGGGGGGGCCTACAATGAGCAGTTCTTC. Its translation: CASSVGGAYNEQFF.

This clonotype was counted a few times. At one boundary the junction diverges from the germline segment, which might be a read error. The gene calls are TRBV7-7 and TRBJ2-5; 11 bases are shared with TRBD2. The CDR3 has 17 amino acids. Germline V lookup: CDR1 SSHAT, CDR2 FNYEAQ (reference sequence). The CDR3 region has the DNA TGTGCTAGCAGCTTAGCCGCTAGCGGGGGGCTCCAAGAGACCCAGTACTTC. Translating gives CASSLAASGGLQETQYF.

The V and J genes are TRBV7-9 and TRBJ2-7, with 10 bases aligning to TRBD1. Germline CDR1 is SEHNR and CDR2 is FQNEAQ (reference sequence). The junction had 12 bases not matched to a gene; V was cut back by 5 bases and J by 8 bases. There are 15 residues in the CDR3. The CDR3 bases are TGTGCCAGCAGCACCCTGCAGGGACAGGGGAGTCAGCAGTACGTC. Encoded protein: CASSTLQGQGSQQYV.

The J gene is TRBJ2-1, the V gene TRBV25-1, with D possibly matching TRBD2 (6 bases). The CDR3 has 15 residues. Germline V gives CDR1 MGHDK, CDR2 SYGVNS. V was clipped by 1 base and J by 3 bases, with 10 bases between them. The CDR3 region is CASSEWEDDYNEQFF. The CDR3 DNA follows: TGTGCCAGCAGTGAATGGGAGGATGACTACAATGAGCAGTTCTTC.

The chain combines TRBV27 with TRBJ2-3; possible D gene TRBD2, 7 bases. Trimming stripped 7 bases from V and 2 bases from J, with 10 bases between. Germline loops: CDR1 MNHEY, CDR2 SMNVEV (reference sequence). This CDR3 has 13 residues. The CDR3 loop is CASTRGATDTQYF. The CDR3 DNA is TGTGCCAGCACTCGGGGGGCCACAGATACGCAGTATTTT.

The chain has TRBV15 and TRBJ2-1; 7 bases fit TRBD1. Losses at the gene ends were 5 bases for V and 4 bases for J; bases not matched to a gene: 14. CDR3 size: 17 residues. CDR1 LNHNV and CDR2 YYDKDF come from the germline V gene (reference sequence). CDR3 protein: CATSRSRQGPVYNEQFF. DNA of the CDR3: TGTGCCACCAGCCGATCCCGACAGGGTCCGGTTTACAATGAGCAGTTCTTC.

The chain joins TRBV4-3 to TRBJ1-6; a possible D gene is TRBD1 (6 bases). CDR3 length: 17 residues. Per the germline V gene, CDR1 is LGHNA and CDR2 is YSLEER. Deletions cut 0 bases from V and 7 bases from J, with 16 bases between. CDR3 sequence: CASSQDWGGLGNSPLHF. The CDR3, as DNA: TGCGCCAGCAGCCAAGATTGGGGGGGCCTTGGGAATTCACCCCTCCACTTT.

This clonotype was observed a few times. This chain links TRBV2 with TRBJ1-5, with 10 bases aligning to TRBD1. The CDR3 length is 16 residues. The V gene's germline CDR1 is SNHLY and CDR2 FYNNEI. The trim removed 7 bases at V and 2 bases at J, leaving 8 bases unmatched. CDR3 protein: CASTPDRGLGNQPQHF. The CDR3 DNA reads TGTGCCAGCACCCCAGACAGGGGGCTTGGCAATCAGCCCCAGCATTTT.

The chain combines TRBV15 with TRBJ2-3, with 11 bases lining up with TRBD2. The V gene's germline CDR1 is LNHNV and CDR2 YYDKDF (reference sequence). The V and J ends lost 0 bases and 0 bases, in that order; junction bases with no gene match: 8. The CDR3 contains 19 residues. CDR3 residues: CATSRDSTSGGSSTDTQYF. As DNA, the CDR3 is TGTGCCACCAGCAGAGATAGCACTAGCGGGGGCTCTAGCACAGATACGCAGTATTTT.

V and J are TRBV27 and TRBJ1-2; D possibly corresponds to TRBD1 (6 bases). The V gene lost 0 bases and the J gene lost 10 bases, with 15 bases spanning the gap. There are 14 residues in the CDR3. CDR1 and CDR2 from the germline V gene are MNHEY and SMNVEV (reference sequence). Here the CDR3 DNA reads TGTGCCAGCAGTTTATCGTTCACAGGGAGGTCCTACACCTTC. Amino acids: CASSLSFTGRSYTF.

Remarks on this clonotype: No conserved phenylalanine or tryptophan is present at the end of the CDR3, so a read error is the likely explanation. As DNA, the CDR3 is TGTGCCAGTGGGCAGGGGAACATGAACACTGAAGCTTTCTCT. Its translation: CASGQGNMNTEAFS. The chain combines TRBV19 with TRBJ1-1; perhaps TRBD1 as D (6 bases). Looked up from germline, CDR1 is LNHDA and CDR2 is SQIVND (reference sequence). The CDR3 runs 14 residues. V lost 8 bases, J lost 0 bases, and 13 bases lay in between.

This clonotype has a handful of counts. The chain carries TRBV5-4 and TRBJ1-5; no clear D gene. The ends were cut back, 3 bases at V and 5 bases at J, with 9 bases in the middle. The germline CDR1 and CDR2 sequences are SGHNT and YYREEE (reference sequence). CDR3 size: 13 residues. The CDR3 protein is CASSSDGDQPQHF. CDR3 nucleotides: TGTGCCAGCAGCTCGGACGGGGATCAGCCCCAGCATTTT.

This chain links TRBV12-3 or TRBV12-4 with TRBJ1-1, with 8 bases identical to TRBD1. CDR3 length: 16 amino acids. V was clipped by 3 bases and J by 5 bases; unmatched bases: 11. The CDR3 region is CASSFLTGVEDTEAFF. Here the CDR3 DNA reads TGTGCCAGCAGTTTTTTGACAGGGGTAGAGGATACTGAAGCTTTCTTT.

The sample holds a few counts of this clonotype. The rearrangement links TRBV7-2 to TRBJ1-4; D uncertain. Trimming cost V 1 base and J 3 bases, with 9 bases left between them. Germline V gene lookup returns CDR1 SGHTA and CDR2 FQGNSA. This CDR3 has 15 residues. For the CDR3, the DNA is TGTGCCAGCAGCTTAGAATTGGGAGCTAATGAAAAACTGTTTTTT. It is translated as CASSLELGANEKLFF.

The chain employs TRBV6-5 and TRBJ1-2; no reliable D call. Trimming cost V 2 bases and J 4 bases, with 11 bases left between them. CDR1 and CDR2 from the germline V gene are MNHEY and SVGAGI. The CDR3 extends over 14 amino acids. CDR3 sequence (DNA): TGTGCCAGCAGTTACGATCGGAAGAGCTATGGCTACACCTTC. Its protein product is CASSYDRKSYGYTF.

This clonotype was picked up many times. This CDR3 is CASSLAGTHNEQFF. CDR3 nucleotide sequence: TGTGCCAGCAGTTTAGCGGGGACTCACAATGAGCAGTTCTTC. This chain links TRBV27 with TRBJ2-1; a weak D match, TRBD2 (6 bases). Trimming took off 2 bases at V and 5 bases at J, with 10 bases between the two ends. The CDR3 is 14 amino acids. Germline-derived CDR1 and CDR2 are MNHEY and SMNVEV (reference sequence).

This clonotype was observed once. This clone may be a read error of a much larger clone one base away. The chain uses TRBV7-8 and TRBJ2-1, with unresolved D. Germline CDR1 SGHVS, CDR2 FQNEAQ. The CDR3 has 15 amino acids. CDR3 residues: CASSLKGPSYNERFF. The CDR3 DNA reads TGTGCCAGCAGCTTAAAGGGCCCCTCCTACAATGAGCGGTTCTTC. The complete variable domain, with remaining parts taken from reference TRBV7-8 and TRBJ2-1, reads GAGVSQSPRYKVAKRGQDVALRCDPISGHVSLFWYQQALGQGPEFLTYFQNEAQLDKSGLPSDRFFAERPEGSVSTLKIQRTQQEDSAVYLCASSLKGPSYNERFFGPGTRLTVL.